This TCR beta chain was recovered during a study of tumor-infiltrating lymphocytes in primary liver carcinoma. Study-level information: Surgical resection was the treatment these patients received for primary liver carcinoma. Sample yields of productive TCRbeta reads, ranging from roughly 3.5 to 7.13 million, were similar across tissue types.

Study findings and constraints: The study found tumor-adjacent and tumor-blood pairs overlapped less than tumor region pairs.

Unsorted whole blood supplied the blood RNA, and germline DNA was isolated too. Chronic HBV infection was present, with no prior treatment. The input was roughly 0.5 ug total RNA; TCR beta cDNA was made from it with a constant-region primer. Libraries of TCR beta came from three nested multiplex PCR rounds with slightly modified ARM-PCR. TRBV1-TRBV30 forward and Cbeta reverse primers drove the first two roughly 11-cycle rounds. Via MiXCR, TCRdb re-called the multiplex PCR reads, giving one row per CDR3 protein. The sample lists 190,000 or so distinct CDR3 sequences, approximately 64% occurring once. Unmatched junction bases numbered 7, after V lost 8 bases and J lost 2 bases. Germline V lookup: CDR1 MNHEY, CDR2 SVGAGI. CDR3 size: 16 residues. This clonotype occurred many times. Its target is unknown.

This clonotype was sampled from a woman aged 55-69 years with primary liver carcinoma and hepatitis B virus infection. Sequencing was done on a sample of peripheral blood. This chain links TRBV6-5 with TRBJ2-2, with 11 positions matching TRBD2. CDR3 in DNA: TGTGCCAGCGGGGGACTAGCGGCCTTAAACACCGGGGAGCTGTTTTTT. This codes for CASGGLAALNTGELFF.